Below are 2 T cell receptor beta chains sequenced from a single sample in a study of T cells in Graves' hyperthyroidism and ophthalmopathy. TCR beta CDR3 regions were amplified from RNA. HTBI primers were used for first-round RT-PCR of the TCR CDR3. MiXCR, run by TCRdb on the multiplex PCR reads, gives a single entry per CDR3 protein. The sample carries 500,000 to 700,000 distinct CDR3 sequences, over 15% recorded once. Sample: blood. These receptor sequences come from a woman aged 18-29 years with Graves' hyperthyroidism.

There are many counts of this clonotype. Germline and junction disagree at one end, which may indicate a read error. The chain couples TRBV6-2 or TRBV6-3 to TRBJ1-1; D unresolved. The CDR3 runs 16 residues. CDR1 and CDR2 (germline): MNHEY, SVGEGT. The CDR3 DNA sequence: TGTGCCAGCAGTTACACCCGGGTCCCGTGGAACCCTGAAGCTTTCTTT. It codes for CASSYTRVPWNPEAFF.

The chain carries TRBV24-1 and TRBJ2-1; D remains ambiguous. V was cut by 0 bases and J by 2 bases, with 10 bases left in between. CDR3 length equals 16 residues. Germline V gene lookup returns CDR1 KGHDR and CDR2 SFDVKD. The CDR3 is CATSDLDARTYNEQFF. CDR3 DNA: TGTGCCACCAGTGATTTGGACGCGCGCACCTACAATGAGCAGTTCTTC.